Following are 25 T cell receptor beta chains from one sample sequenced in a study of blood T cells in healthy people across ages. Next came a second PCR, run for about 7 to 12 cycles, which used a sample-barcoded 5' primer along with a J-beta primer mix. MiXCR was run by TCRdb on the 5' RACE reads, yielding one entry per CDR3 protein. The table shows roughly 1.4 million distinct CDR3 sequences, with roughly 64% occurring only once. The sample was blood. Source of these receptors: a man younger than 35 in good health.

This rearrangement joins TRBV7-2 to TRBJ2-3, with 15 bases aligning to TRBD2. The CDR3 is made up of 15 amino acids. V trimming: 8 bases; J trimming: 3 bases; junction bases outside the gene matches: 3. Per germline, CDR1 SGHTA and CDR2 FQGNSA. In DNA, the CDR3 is TGTGCCAGCGGACTAGCGGGGGGGCGGACAGATACGCAGTATTTT. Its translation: CASGLAGGRTDTQYF.

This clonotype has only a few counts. CDR3 sequence (DNA): TGTGCCATCAGCGGACAGGGGGCGAAGATGAACACTGAAGCTTTCTTT. Protein: CAISGQGAKMNTEAFF. J is TRBJ1-1 and V is TRBV10-3; the match to TRBD1 covers 11 bases. Germline loops: CDR1 ENHRY, CDR2 SYGVKD. The CDR3 loop spans 16 amino acids. J gave up 0 bases and V 6 bases, and 6 bases lay outside the gene matches.

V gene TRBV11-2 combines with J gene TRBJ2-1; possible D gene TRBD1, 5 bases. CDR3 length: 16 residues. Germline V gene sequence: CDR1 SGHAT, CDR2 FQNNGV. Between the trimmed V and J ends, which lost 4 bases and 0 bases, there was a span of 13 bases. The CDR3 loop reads CASSSLQGNSYNEQFF. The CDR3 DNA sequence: TGTGCCAGCAGCTCACTCCAGGGCAACTCCTACAATGAGCAGTTCTTC. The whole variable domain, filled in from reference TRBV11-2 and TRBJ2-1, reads EAGVAQSPRYKIIEKRQSVAFWCNPISGHATLYWYQQILGQGPKLLIQFQNNGVVDDSQLPKDRFSAERLKGVDSTLKIQPAKLEDSAVYLCASSSLQGNSYNEQFFGPGTRLTVL.

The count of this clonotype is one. The CDR3 loop reads CASSPTGEQRIQYF. CDR3 nucleotides: TGTGCCAGCAGCCCGACAGGGGAGCAAAGAATTCAGTACTTC. J is TRBJ2-4 and V is TRBV7-2, with 8 bases lining up with TRBD1. The CDR3 is made up of 14 amino acids. Germline V gene sequence: CDR1 SGHTA, CDR2 FQGNSA. The V segment lost 5 bases and the J segment 10 bases; nucleotides outside the gene matches: 10.

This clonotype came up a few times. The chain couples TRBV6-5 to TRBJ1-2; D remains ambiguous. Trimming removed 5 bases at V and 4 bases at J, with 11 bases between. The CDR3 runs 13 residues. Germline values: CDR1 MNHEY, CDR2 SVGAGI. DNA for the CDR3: TGTGCCAGCAGTACACATCGTCCCTATGGCTACACCTTC. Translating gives CASSTHRPYGYTF.

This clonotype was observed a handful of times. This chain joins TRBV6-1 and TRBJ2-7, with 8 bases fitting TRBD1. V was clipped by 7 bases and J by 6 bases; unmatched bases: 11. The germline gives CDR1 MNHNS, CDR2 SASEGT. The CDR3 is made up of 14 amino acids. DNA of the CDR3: TGTGCCAGCAAGAAGACAGGGGACATCTCCGAGCAGTACTTC. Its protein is CASKKTGDISEQYF.

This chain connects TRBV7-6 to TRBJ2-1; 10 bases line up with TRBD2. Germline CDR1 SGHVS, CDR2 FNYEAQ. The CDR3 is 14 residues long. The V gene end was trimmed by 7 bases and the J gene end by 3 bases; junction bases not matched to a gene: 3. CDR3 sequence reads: CASIGTSDYNEQFF. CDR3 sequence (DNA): TGTGCCAGCATCGGGACTAGCGACTACAATGAGCAGTTCTTC.

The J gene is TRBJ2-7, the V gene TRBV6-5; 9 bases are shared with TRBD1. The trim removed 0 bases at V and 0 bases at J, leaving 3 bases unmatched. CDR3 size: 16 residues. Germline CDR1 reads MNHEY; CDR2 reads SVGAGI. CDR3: CASSYSGTGFSYEQYF. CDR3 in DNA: TGTGCCAGCAGTTACTCAGGGACAGGGTTCTCCTACGAGCAGTACTTC.

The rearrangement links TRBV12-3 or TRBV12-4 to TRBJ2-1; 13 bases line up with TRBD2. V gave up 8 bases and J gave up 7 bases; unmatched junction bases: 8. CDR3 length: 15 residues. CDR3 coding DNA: TGTGCCAGCGGTCAACTAGCGGGAGGGACAAATGAGCAGTTCTTC. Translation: CASGQLAGGTNEQFF.

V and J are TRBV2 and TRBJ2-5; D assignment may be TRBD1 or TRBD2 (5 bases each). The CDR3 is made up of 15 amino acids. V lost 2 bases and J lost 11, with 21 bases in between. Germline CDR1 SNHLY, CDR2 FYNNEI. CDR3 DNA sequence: TGTGCCAGCAGTGAAAACAGGAGGCGGTATTCGGAGCAGTACTTC. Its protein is CASSENRRRYSEQYF.

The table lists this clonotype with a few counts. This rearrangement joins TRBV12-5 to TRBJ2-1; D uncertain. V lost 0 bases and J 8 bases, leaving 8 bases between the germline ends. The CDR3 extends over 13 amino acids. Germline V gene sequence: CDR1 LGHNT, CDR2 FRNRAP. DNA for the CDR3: TGTGCTAGTGGTTTGGTACTGGGTTATGAGCAGTTCTTC. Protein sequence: CASGLVLGYEQFF.

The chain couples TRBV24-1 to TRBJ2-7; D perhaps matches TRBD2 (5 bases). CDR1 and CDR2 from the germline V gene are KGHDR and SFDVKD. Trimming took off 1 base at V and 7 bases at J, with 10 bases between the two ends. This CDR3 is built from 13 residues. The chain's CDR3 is CATSDFNGVEQYF. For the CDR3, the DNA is TGTGCCACCAGTGATTTTAACGGGGTTGAGCAGTACTTC.

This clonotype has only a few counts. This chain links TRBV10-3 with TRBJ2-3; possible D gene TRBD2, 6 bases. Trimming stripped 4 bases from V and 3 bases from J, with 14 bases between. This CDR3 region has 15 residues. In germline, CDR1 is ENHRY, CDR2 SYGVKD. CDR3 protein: CAISGHPGGTDTQYF. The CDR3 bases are TGTGCCATCAGTGGACACCCTGGGGGGACAGATACGCAGTATTTT.

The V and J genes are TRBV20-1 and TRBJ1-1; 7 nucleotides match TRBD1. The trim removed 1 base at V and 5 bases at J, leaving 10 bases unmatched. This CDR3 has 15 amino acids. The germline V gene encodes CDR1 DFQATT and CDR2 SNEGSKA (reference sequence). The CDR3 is CSARGNRGVGTEAFF. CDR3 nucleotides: TGCAGTGCTAGAGGTAACAGGGGTGTTGGTACTGAAGCTTTCTTT.

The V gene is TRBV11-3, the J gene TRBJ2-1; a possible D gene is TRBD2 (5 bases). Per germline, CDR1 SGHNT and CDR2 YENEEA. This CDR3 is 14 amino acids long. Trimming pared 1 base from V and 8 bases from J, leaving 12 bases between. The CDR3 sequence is CASSLVSSSYEQFF. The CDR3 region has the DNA TGTGCCAGCAGCTTAGTTTCTAGCTCCTATGAGCAGTTCTTC.

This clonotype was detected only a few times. CDR3 residues: CASSVYSADTQYF. CDR3 in DNA: TGCGCCAGCAGCGTCTATAGCGCCGATACGCAGTATTTT. V and J are TRBV5-1 and TRBJ2-3; possible D gene TRBD2, 5 bases. The germline V and J ends were trimmed by 4 bases and 6 bases, with 12 bases remaining between them. There are 13 residues in the CDR3. Germline V lookup: CDR1 SGHRS, CDR2 YFSETQ. The full variable domain, in which reference TRBV5-1 and TRBJ2-3 provide the parts outside the CDR3, is KAGVTQTPRYLIKTRGQQVTLSCSPISGHRSVSWYQQTPGQGLQFLFEYFSETQRNKGNFPGRFSGRQFSNSRSEMNVSTLELGDSALYLCASSVYSADTQYFGPGTRLTVL.

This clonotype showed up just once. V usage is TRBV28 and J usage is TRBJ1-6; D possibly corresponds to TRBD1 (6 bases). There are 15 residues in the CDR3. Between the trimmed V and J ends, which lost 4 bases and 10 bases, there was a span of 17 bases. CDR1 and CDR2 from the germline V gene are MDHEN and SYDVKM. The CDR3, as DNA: TGTGCCAGCAGTTCTACGACAGGTTCGGGATCACCCCTCCACTTT. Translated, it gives CASSSTTGSGSPLHF.

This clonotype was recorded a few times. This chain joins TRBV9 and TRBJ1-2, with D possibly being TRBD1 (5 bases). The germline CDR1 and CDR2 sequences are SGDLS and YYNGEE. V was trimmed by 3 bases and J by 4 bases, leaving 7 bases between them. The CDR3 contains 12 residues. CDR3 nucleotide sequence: TGTGCCAGCAGCGGACAGACCTATGGCTACACCTTC. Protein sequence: CASSGQTYGYTF. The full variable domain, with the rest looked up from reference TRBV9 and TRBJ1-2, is DSGVTQTPKHLITATGQRVTLRCSPRSGDLSVYWYQQSLDQGLQFLIQYYNGEERAKGNILERFSAQQFPDLHSELNLSSLELGDSALYFCASSGQTYGYTFGSGTRLTVV.

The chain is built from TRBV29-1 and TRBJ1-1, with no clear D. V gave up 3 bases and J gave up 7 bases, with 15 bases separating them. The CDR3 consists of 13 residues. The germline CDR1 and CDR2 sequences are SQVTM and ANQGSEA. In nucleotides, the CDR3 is TGCAGCGTTGATAACGGAGTTACAAATGAAGCTTTCTTT. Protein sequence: CSVDNGVTNEAFF.

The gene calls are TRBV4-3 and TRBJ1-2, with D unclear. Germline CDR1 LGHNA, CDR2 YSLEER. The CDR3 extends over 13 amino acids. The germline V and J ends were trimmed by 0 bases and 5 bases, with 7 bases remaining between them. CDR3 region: CASSQDIGYGYTF. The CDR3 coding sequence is TGCGCCAGCAGCCAAGACATCGGTTATGGCTACACCTTC.

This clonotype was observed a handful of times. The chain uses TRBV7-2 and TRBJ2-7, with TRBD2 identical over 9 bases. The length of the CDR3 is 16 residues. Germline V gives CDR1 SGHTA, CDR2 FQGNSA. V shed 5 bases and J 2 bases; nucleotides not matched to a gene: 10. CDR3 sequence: CASSPLGAGGTYEQYF. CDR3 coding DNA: TGTGCCAGCAGCCCGCTCGGAGCGGGAGGCACCTACGAGCAGTACTTC.

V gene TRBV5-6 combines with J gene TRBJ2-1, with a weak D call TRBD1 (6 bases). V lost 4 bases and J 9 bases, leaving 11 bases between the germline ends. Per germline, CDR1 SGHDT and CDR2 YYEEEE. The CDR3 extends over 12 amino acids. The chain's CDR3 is CASSAQGGEQFF. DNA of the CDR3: TGTGCCAGCAGCGCCCAAGGGGGTGAGCAGTTCTTC.

CDR3 bases: TGCAGTGCTAGGGAGACAGGGACAACAGATACGCAGTATTTT. This gives the protein CSARETGTTDTQYF. The J gene is TRBJ2-3, the V gene TRBV20-1; the match to TRBD1 covers 7 bases. V dropped 3 bases and J dropped 3; count of bases not matched to a gene: 6. This CDR3 region has 14 residues. Germline lookup yields CDR1 DFQATT and CDR2 SNEGSKA (reference sequence).

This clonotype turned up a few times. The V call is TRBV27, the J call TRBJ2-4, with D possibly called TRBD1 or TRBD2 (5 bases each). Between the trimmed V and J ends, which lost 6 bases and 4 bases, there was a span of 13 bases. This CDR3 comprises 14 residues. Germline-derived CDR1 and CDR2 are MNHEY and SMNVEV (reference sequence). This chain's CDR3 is CASRLGDRKNIQYF. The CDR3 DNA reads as TGTGCCAGCAGATTGGGGGATAGGAAAAACATTCAGTACTTC.

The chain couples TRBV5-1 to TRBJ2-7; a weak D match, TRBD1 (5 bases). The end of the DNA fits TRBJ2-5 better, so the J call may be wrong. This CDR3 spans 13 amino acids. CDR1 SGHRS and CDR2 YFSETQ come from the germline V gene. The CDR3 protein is CASSLDSFGTQYF. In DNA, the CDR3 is TGCGCCAGCAGCCTAGACAGTTTCGGGACCCAGTACTTC.